This T cell receptor beta chain was recorded in a study of PD-1 blockade in classical Hodgkin lymphoma. Following autologous stem cell transplantation, relapse occurred in every patient, and exposure to brentuximab vedotin varied. Study-level points and caveats: Compared with healthy donors, newly diagnosed patients reportedly showed lower baseline TCR diversity. Underlying causes for the observed repertoire differences were not defined, possibly disease activity or prior therapy. Complete responders' baseline diversity resembled that of newly diagnosed patients.

Data came from immunoSEQ multiplex PCR; TCRdb stores just in-frame clones and leaves some out. The table records 35,000 to 40,000 clones, around nine tenths of them present only once. A remark on this clone: Its antigen remains unidentified.

Germline values: CDR1 SGHRS, CDR2 YFSETQ. The CDR3 totals 13 residues. V was clipped by 2 bases and J by 1 base, with 7 bases between them. Source: peripheral blood mononuclear cells (PBMCs), taken before the second cycle of nivolumab. The J gene is TRBJ2-7, the V gene TRBV5-1; D is unresolved. The sequence derives from a human donor with classical Hodgkin lymphoma. The CDR3 sequence: CASSFRQSYEQYF. The DNA of the CDR3 is TGCGCCAGCAGCTTCAGGCAGTCCTACGAGCAGTACTTC.